The rows below give T cell receptor beta chains drawn from one sample of a study of T cells in Graves' hyperthyroidism and ophthalmopathy. TCRdb reprocessed the multiplex PCR reads via MiXCR and lists one record per CDR3 protein. The sample consists of a few hundred thousand distinct CDR3 sequences, 15% to 20% of them appearing once. Material for sequencing was blood. The receptors shown here come from a woman younger than 30 with Graves' ophthalmopathy. Both conserved end residues are part of each CDR3. The D gene is left open where the match is weak. A clone size is listed for some rows: how often the clone was seen (once, few, many), or a class if it is expanded.

v_call,clone_size,cdr3_length,j_call,d_call,cdr3_nt,cdr3_aa
TRBV20-1,.,16,TRBJ1-1,.,TGCAGTGCTAGAGATCGGATTACGGAATCGAACACTGAAGCTTTCTTT,CSARDRITESNTEAFF
TRBV11-3,many,13,TRBJ2-3,.,TGTGCCAGCAGCAGTACGTCCGACGATACGCAGTATTTT,CASSSTSDDTQYF
TRBV10-3,few,15,TRBJ1-1,.,TGTGCCATCAGTGAGTCGACAGTCATGAACACTGAAGCTTTCTTT,CAISESTVMNTEAFF
TRBV19,few,16,TRBJ1-2,.,TGTGCCAGTAGTGGAGCCAGGGGCCCCGGTGACTATGGCTACACCTTC,CASSGARGPGDYGYTF
TRBV4-3,many,16,TRBJ2-1,TRBD1,TGCGCCAGCAGCCAAGTAGGTGGCAGGGGGCTCAATGAGCAGTTCTTC,CASSQVGGRGLNEQFF
TRBV28,many,14,TRBJ1-2,TRBD1,TGTGCCAGCAGCCTGGACAGGGGATGGGATGGCTACACCTTC,CASSLDRGWDGYTF
TRBV20-1,.,15,TRBJ2-7,TRBD2,TGCAGTGCTAGAGCAACTAGCGGGGTGTCCTACGAGCAGTACTTC,CSARATSGVSYEQYF
TRBV3-1,.,16,TRBJ2-7,TRBD2,TGCGCCAGCAGCCAATCCCGCCTGGGGGGGTCCTACGAGCAGTACTTC,CASSQSRLGGSYEQYF
TRBV5-1,few,17,TRBJ2-1,TRBD2,TGCGCCAGCAGCTTGGGTCGCGGGGGGGTCTCCTACAATGAGCAGTTCTTC,CASSLGRGGVSYNEQFF
TRBV4-3,.,14,TRBJ1-2,.,TGCGCCAGCAGCCAAGATTCGGGGCACTATGGCTACACCTTC,CASSQDSGHYGYTF
TRBV12-5,many,14,TRBJ2-1,TRBD2,TGTGCTAGTGGCCGAGCGGGAGGGAGCAATGAGCAGTTCTTC,CASGRAGGSNEQFF
TRBV6-6,few,15,TRBJ1-3,.,TGTGCCAGCAGTTACTCGCTGTACTCTGGAAACACCATATATTTT,CASSYSLYSGNTIYF
TRBV12-3/TRBV12-4,few,13,TRBJ1-6,TRBD1,TGTGCCAGCAGTCAGGGACAGACCTCACCCCTCCACTTT,CASSQGQTSPLHF
TRBV6-1,.,18,TRBJ1-6,TRBD1,TGTGCCAGCAGGACCCACCGGGACAGCGATTCGCGAGCATCACCCCTCCACTTT,CASRTHRDSDSRASPLHF
TRBV19,few,15,TRBJ2-1,TRBD2,TGTGCCAGTAGTATCCTAGCGGGAGGAGGAAATGAGCAGTTCTTC,CASSILAGGGNEQFF
TRBV7-9,many,15,TRBJ1-1,.,TGTGCCAGCAGCTTGGTCAATAGGCTGAACACTGAAGCTTTCTTT,CASSLVNRLNTEAFF